Below, 4 T cell receptor beta chains from the same sample are listed, as sequenced in a study of cytomegalovirus exposure and HLA in healthy donors. Use of 60 Vbeta and 13 Jbeta primers characterized the PCR. Assay used: immunoSEQ multiplex PCR; TCRdb lists only in-frame clones, some missing. Of around 180,000 clones in the sample, less than 85% were seen once. The sample was PBMCs. All receptors come from a boy aged 2 to 10 in good health and CMV-seronegative.

The chain is built from TRBV14 and TRBJ2-3, with TRBD1 matching over 8 bases. Germline CDR1 SGHDN, CDR2 FVKESK. The length of the CDR3 is 16 residues. V was clipped by 5 bases and J by 3 bases; unmatched bases: 10. DNA for the CDR3: TGTGCCAGCAGCACCCGACCGACAGGGGAAACAGATACGCAGTATTTT. Protein sequence: CASSTRPTGETDTQYF.

This clone was recorded only once. Germline and junction disagree at one end, which may indicate a read error. This chain connects TRBV18 to TRBJ1-4; no clear D gene. The germline V gene has CDR1 KGHSH and CDR2 LQKENI. There are 13 residues in the CDR3. For the CDR3, the DNA is TGTGCCAGCTCACCACCTCTCACTGAAAAATTGTTTTTT. Protein sequence: CASSPPLTEKLFF.

This clone was seen a few times. The rearrangement uses TRBV4-1 and TRBJ1-2; 9 nucleotides agree with TRBD1. V lost 1 base, J lost 4 bases, and 4 bases stayed unmatched. CDR1 and CDR2 (germline): MGHRA, YSYEKL. The CDR3 extends over 15 amino acids. CDR3 sequence (DNA): TGCGCCAGCAGCCAAGCGGAGGGACAGGGCTATGGCTACACCTTC. Amino acid sequence: CASSQAEGQGYGYTF.

This clone occurred once. At one end, the junction sequence differs from germline, possibly due to a read error. The J gene is TRBJ2-6, the V gene TRBV7-9; TRBD2 matches at 8 bases. This CDR3 is built from 19 residues. In germline, CDR1 is SEHNR, CDR2 FQNEAQ (reference sequence). The CDR3 DNA reads as TGTTCCAGCAGCTCCTCCCGGGGGGGCTCGACGCCTGGGGCCAACGTCCTGACTTTC. Protein sequence: CSSSSSRGGSTPGANVLTF.